Described below is a single T cell receptor beta chain sequence and its context. The data were obtained in a study of PD-L1 blockade in urothelial cancer. Study in general: Intravenous atezolizumab, 1,200 mg every 3 weeks, was begun by patients in the mid-2010s.

Noted time point: pretreatment peripheral blood. Patients yielded 1 to 8 samples each, pretreatment and on-treatment. Germline V gene data show CDR1 as ENHRY and CDR2 as SYGVKD. Trimming removed 2 bases at V and 3 bases at J, with 11 bases between. The CDR3 totals 15 residues. Assay used: immunoSEQ multiplex PCR; TCRdb lists only in-frame clones, some missing. Here the sample spans some 38,000 clones, around four fifths being singletons. The TCR originated in a man older than 75 with urothelial cancer. The chain has TRBV10-3 and TRBJ1-5, with D possibly matching TRBD1 (6 bases). The sequenced sample was PBMCs, obtained around atezolizumab (anti-PD-L1) treatment. The CDR3 region has the DNA TGTGCCATCAGTGAGGGCAGGGGTTCCAATCAGCCCCAGCATTTT. It is translated as CAISEGRGSNQPQHF.